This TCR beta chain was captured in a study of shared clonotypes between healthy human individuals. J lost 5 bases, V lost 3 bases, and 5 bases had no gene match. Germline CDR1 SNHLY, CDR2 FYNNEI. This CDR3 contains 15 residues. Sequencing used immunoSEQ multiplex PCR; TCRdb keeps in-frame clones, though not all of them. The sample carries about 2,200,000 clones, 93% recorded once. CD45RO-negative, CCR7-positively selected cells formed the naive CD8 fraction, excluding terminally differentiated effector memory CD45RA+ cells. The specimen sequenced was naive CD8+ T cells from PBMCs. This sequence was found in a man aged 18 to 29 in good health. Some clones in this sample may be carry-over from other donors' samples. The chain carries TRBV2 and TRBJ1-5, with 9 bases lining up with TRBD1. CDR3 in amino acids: CASSDPTGGDQPQHF. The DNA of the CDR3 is TGTGCCAGCAGTGACCCGACAGGGGGGGATCAGCCCCAGCATTTT. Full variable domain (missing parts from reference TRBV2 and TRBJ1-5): EPEVTQTPSHQVTQMGQEVILRCVPISNHLYFYWYRQILGQKVEFLVSFYNNEISEKSEIFDDQFSVERPDGSNFTLKIRSTKLEDSAMYFCASSDPTGGDQPQHFGDGTRLSIL.